A selection of T cell receptor beta chains follows, all from one sample in a study of cytomegalovirus exposure and HLA in healthy donors. Some clones are missing from TCRdb's copy, which holds only in-frame ones; the method was immunoSEQ multiplex PCR. The table lists roughly 80,000 clones. Sequencing used PBMCs. These receptors all stem from a man aged 50-60 years in good health and CMV-seronegative. Each CDR3 is given with its conserved first and last residue. The order of the fields is V gene, J gene, D gene, CDR3 DNA, CDR3 protein. D genes are given only for firm matches.

TRBV5-1	TRBJ2-7	TRBD1	TGCGCCAGCAGCTTGAACAGGGACAGCTCCTACGAGCAGTACTTC	CASSLNRDSSYEQYF
TRBV6-1	TRBJ1-5	.	TGTGCCAGCAGAGCCGATGGCAATCAGCCCCAGCATTTT	CASRADGNQPQHF
TRBV9	TRBJ1-2	.	TGTGCCAGCAGCCCCTACATGGAGGGCGCGGGTTATGGCTACACCTTC	CASSPYMEGAGYGYTF
TRBV5-1	TRBJ1-3	TRBD1	TGCGCCAGCAGCTTCAGGGGGCTCGGAAACACCATATATTTT	CASSFRGLGNTIYF
TRBV27	TRBJ1-3	.	TGTGCCAGCAGTCGGACTCCTGCCTCTGGAAACACCATATATTTT	CASSRTPASGNTIYF
TRBV18	TRBJ2-5	.	TGTGCCAGCTCACCACCCGGGACATTCCAAGAGACCCAGTACTTC	CASSPPGTFQETQYF
TRBV30	TRBJ2-2	.	TGTGCCTGGTCGAGGCGGGTCAGCGTCACCGGGGAGCTGTTTTTT	CAWSRRVSVTGELFF
TRBV7-2	TRBJ1-2	TRBD1	TGTGCCAGCAGCCAAGGGACAGGGGAATGGGCTCTCTATGGCTACACCTTC	CASSQGTGEWALYGYTF
TRBV25-1	TRBJ2-5	TRBD1	TGTGCCAGCAGTGATATTGGGACAGGGAGTGAGACCCAGTACTTC	CASSDIGTGSETQYF
TRBV5-8	TRBJ1-1	TRBD1	TGTGCCAGCAGCATTGGACAGGGGATAACTGAAGCTTTCTTT	CASSIGQGITEAFF
TRBV6-5	TRBJ1-1	.	TGTGCCAGCAGTTACTCGCTACAGGTTAACACTGAAGCTTTCTTT	CASSYSLQVNTEAFF
TRBV27	TRBJ1-2	.	TGTGCCAGCAGTCCGGGGGGAGGACACCCAAGCTACACCTTC	CASSPGGGHPSYTF
TRBV12-5	TRBJ2-2	TRBD1	TGTGCTAGTGCCATGACAGGGGCGAACACCGGGGAGCTGTTTTTT	CASAMTGANTGELFF
TRBV28	TRBJ1-1	.	TGTGCCAGCAGACCCGGGGGGGGGAAGGGTCCCGGCACTGAAGCTTTCTTT	CASRPGGGKGPGTEAFF
TRBV25-1	TRBJ2-2	.	TGTGCCAGCACGAGGCTCGCGAACACCGGGGAGCTGTTTTTT	CASTRLANTGELFF
TRBV19	TRBJ2-5	.	TGTGCCAGTAGTATAAACTACAAAGAGACCCAGTACTTC	CASSINYKETQYF
TRBV6-6	TRBJ1-5	TRBD1	TGTGCCAGCAACGAGGGACAGGGGGCGATGAATCAGCCCCAGCATTTT	CASNEGQGAMNQPQHF
TRBV9	TRBJ2-3	TRBD2	TGTGCCAGCAGCAACGGGGGGGCGGGCACAGATACGCAGTATTTT	CASSNGGAGTDTQYF
TRBV7-3	TRBJ2-7	.	TGTGCCAGCAGCTCCTCATCGGATGGGCGGGGACCTAGCTCCTACGAGCAGTACTTC	CASSSSSDGRGPSSYEQYF
TRBV9	TRBJ1-6	.	TGTGCCAGCAGCGTAGCGATGGGGGCGAATTCACCCCTCCACTTT	CASSVAMGANSPLHF
TRBV27	TRBJ1-6	TRBD1	TGTGCCAGCAGTTTATTCGGGGACAGGAATTCACCCCTCCACTTT	CASSLFGDRNSPLHF
TRBV5-4	TRBJ1-3	.	TGTGCCAGCAAGCATAATCCAGGGTCTGGAAACACCATATATTTT	CASKHNPGSGNTIYF
TRBV27	TRBJ2-3	.	TGTGCCAGCAGTCTCCGCCGGGACTTACACACAGATACGCAGTATTTT	CASSLRRDLHTDTQYF
TRBV25-1	TRBJ2-7	.	TGTGCCAGCAGTACCACAGGGTTGAGCTCCTACGAGCAGTACTTC	CASSTTGLSSYEQYF
TRBV27	TRBJ2-7	TRBD2	TGTGCCAGCAGTTATATGGGGGGGACTAGCGGGGTACACGAGCAGTACTTC	CASSYMGGTSGVHEQYF
TRBV5-6	TRBJ2-7	.	TGTGCCAGCAGCTTCCTCTACGAGCAGTACTTC	CASSFLYEQYF
TRBV4-2	TRBJ2-1	.	TGTGCCAGCAGCCAACCCCAGGGGCTGAATGAGCAGTTCTTC	CASSQPQGLNEQFF
TRBV4-2	TRBJ2-2	TRBD2	TGTGCCAGCAGACAAAGACTAGCGGGGGACACCGGGGAGCTGTTTTTT	CASRQRLAGDTGELFF
TRBV2	TRBJ2-1	TRBD1	TGTGCCAGCAGCGGACAGGGGGCCAATGAGCAGTTCTTC	CASSGQGANEQFF
TRBV28	TRBJ1-1	TRBD1	TGTGCCAGCAGTTCGGGACAGGGCGATGAAGCTTTCTTT	CASSSGQGDEAFF
TRBV11-2	TRBJ2-2	.	TGTGCCAGCAGCCCGCGAGCAGGGATAGACACCGGGGAGCTGTTTTTT	CASSPRAGIDTGELFF
TRBV10-1	TRBJ2-5	.	TGCGCCAGCAGTGAGGCTAGCGCGGGGGCAGGTTACGGAGAGACCCAGTACTTC	CASSEASAGAGYGETQYF
TRBV27	TRBJ1-1	TRBD1	TGTGCCAGCAGTTTATCCCTCGGACAGGCGGGGTTTGAAGCTTTCTTT	CASSLSLGQAGFEAFF
TRBV5-6	TRBJ1-1	.	TGTGCCAGCAGCTTGGCCCGGGGGTACACTGAAGCTTTCTTT	CASSLARGYTEAFF
TRBV7-3	TRBJ2-3	TRBD2	TGTGCCAGCAGCTTAAATAGCGGGGTGGGCACAGATACGCAGTATTTT	CASSLNSGVGTDTQYF
TRBV20-1	TRBJ1-2	.	TGCAGTGCTAGAACAGGGTTTGGCTACACCTTC	CSARTGFGYTF
TRBV5-1	TRBJ2-3	.	TGCGCCAGCAGCTTGGAGGATGACCCCAGGGGCACAGATACGCAGTATTTT	CASSLEDDPRGTDTQYF
TRBV2	TRBJ1-2	.	TGTGCCAGCTACTTCGAGAGGGACACCTATGGCTACACCTTC	CASYFERDTYGYTF
TRBV25-1	TRBJ1-4	.	TGTGCCAGCAGTGAATCCGGGAGAGAAAAACTGTTTTTT	CASSESGREKLFF
TRBV7-6	TRBJ2-1	TRBD2	TGTGCCAGCAGCGCCTTTCCTAGCGGGGGCAGGGGTGAGCAGTTCTTC	CASSAFPSGGRGEQFF
TRBV9	TRBJ2-2	TRBD2	TGTGCCAGCAGCCTTAGCGGGGGGAACACCGGGGAGCTGTTTTTT	CASSLSGGNTGELFF
TRBV7-6	TRBJ2-1	TRBD2	TGTGCCAGCAGCCCATTGTCATGGCGGGGGGGCCTGAATGAGCAGTTCTTC	CASSPLSWRGGLNEQFF
TRBV6-6	TRBJ1-1	.	TGTGCCAGCAGTTCCCAAAGCCAACGGAACACTGAAGCTTTCTTT	CASSSQSQRNTEAFF
TRBV28	TRBJ2-1	.	TGTGCCAGCAGTTTCGGGGGATCTTACAATGAGCAGTTCTTC	CASSFGGSYNEQFF